This is a list of T cell receptor beta chains from one sample in a study of cytomegalovirus exposure and HLA in healthy donors. Here immunoSEQ multiplex PCR was the method, and the copy in TCRdb shows in-frame clones only, minus some. This table has about 160,000 clones, about 79% appearing once. Sequencing input: PBMCs. The origin of the receptors is a female donor in good health and CMV-seronegative. The CDR3 runs from the conserved cysteine through the conserved F or W. Each record gives: clone size, D gene, V gene, J gene, CDR3 protein, CDR3 DNA. The D gene is left open where the match is weak. The listing skips clone size in some rows; elsewhere it reads once, few, many or a size class.

clone size: .; D gene: TRBD1; V gene: TRBV25-1; J gene: TRBJ2-7; CDR3 protein: CASSDPGQGSYEQYF; CDR3 DNA: TGTGCCAGCAGTGACCCGGGACAGGGGTCCTACGAGCAGTACTTC
clone size: .; D gene: TRBD1; V gene: TRBV2; J gene: TRBJ1-4; CDR3 protein: CASRAGDSVAEKLFF; CDR3 DNA: TGTGCCAGCAGAGCCGGGGACAGTGTAGCCGAAAAACTGTTTTTT
clone size: once; D gene: .; V gene: TRBV9; J gene: TRBJ2-2; CDR3 protein: CASSGGLNTGELFF; CDR3 DNA: TGTGCCAGCAGCGGGGGCCTAAACACCGGGGAGCTGTTTTTT
clone size: .; D gene: TRBD2; V gene: TRBV13; J gene: TRBJ2-7; CDR3 protein: CASTAGRGYEQYF; CDR3 DNA: TGTGCCAGCACAGCGGGACGGGGTTACGAGCAGTACTTC
clone size: .; D gene: .; V gene: TRBV18; J gene: TRBJ1-2; CDR3 protein: CASSPNGRVYGYTF; CDR3 DNA: TGTGCCAGCTCACCCAACGGCAGGGTCTATGGCTACACCTTC
clone size: .; D gene: TRBD1; V gene: TRBV5-1; J gene: TRBJ2-5; CDR3 protein: CASSSPGTEETQYF; CDR3 DNA: TGCGCCAGCAGCTCCCCCGGGACAGAAGAGACCCAGTACTTC
clone size: .; D gene: .; V gene: TRBV6-1; J gene: TRBJ1-5; CDR3 protein: CASIGQQFGNQPQHF; CDR3 DNA: TGTGCCAGCATAGGTCAACAGTTTGGCAATCAGCCCCAGCATTTT
clone size: .; D gene: .; V gene: TRBV4-2; J gene: TRBJ2-3; CDR3 protein: CASSQDRRSGDTQYF; CDR3 DNA: TGTGCCAGCAGCCAAGATCGGCGTTCAGGCGATACGCAGTATTTT
clone size: .; D gene: .; V gene: TRBV2; J gene: TRBJ2-7; CDR3 protein: CASRTGTLTYEQYF; CDR3 DNA: TGTGCCAGCAGAACCGGGACTTTAACCTACGAGCAGTACTTC
clone size: .; D gene: .; V gene: TRBV27; J gene: TRBJ1-1; CDR3 protein: CASGGLEVGRAFF; CDR3 DNA: TGTGCCAGCGGTGGCCTCGAGGTTGGTAGGGCTTTCTTT
clone size: .; D gene: TRBD1; V gene: TRBV6-4; J gene: TRBJ2-2; CDR3 protein: CASSGQGNTGELFF; CDR3 DNA: TGTGCCAGCAGCGGACAGGGGAACACCGGGGAGCTGTTTTTT
clone size: .; D gene: .; V gene: TRBV18; J gene: TRBJ1-3; CDR3 protein: CASSPPYSSGNTIYF; CDR3 DNA: TGTGCCAGCTCACCACCGTACAGCTCTGGAAACACCATATATTTT
clone size: few; D gene: .; V gene: TRBV11-2; J gene: TRBJ1-1; CDR3 protein: CASSLGQIIEAFF; CDR3 DNA: TGTGCCAGCAGCTTAGGACAGATCATTGAAGCTTTCTTT